Each of the 26 T cell receptor beta chains below was sequenced from the same sample in a study of T cells after posttransplantation cyclophosphamide. Libraries were prepared by immunoSEQ multiplex PCR; TCRdb keeps only in-frame clonotypes and omits some of them. The profile covers around 35,000 clones, none occurring a single time. Sequenced sample: PBMCs. These receptors all stem from a girl under 18 in good health, CMV-negative, and a related stem cell transplant donor.

This clone was detected a few times. The rearrangement links TRBV5-1 to TRBJ2-3, with D maybe TRBD2 (5 bases). In germline, CDR1 is SGHRS, CDR2 YFSETQ. CDR3 length equals 14 residues. The V gene lost 2 bases and the J gene lost 4 bases, with 11 bases spanning the gap. CDR3 region: CASSFGEGADTQYF. In DNA form, the CDR3 reads TGCGCCAGCAGCTTTGGAGAGGGCGCAGATACGCAGTATTTT.

This clone was observed many times. The junction departs from germline at one end; a sequencing error may be responsible. The V gene is TRBV10-2, the J gene TRBJ2-5; D is possibly TRBD1 (5 bases). Germline CDR1 is WSHSY and CDR2 is SAAADI. The CDR3 spans 13 residues. The CDR3, as DNA: TGCGCCAGCACTGAGACAGACAAAGAGACCCAGTACTTC. Its protein is CASTETDKETQYF.

This clone has only a few counts. The chain is built from TRBV5-4 and TRBJ1-6, with D perhaps matching TRBD1 (5 bases). V gave up 0 bases and J gave up 6 bases, with 10 bases separating them. In germline, CDR1 is SGHNT, CDR2 YYREEE (reference sequence). CDR3 length equals 15 residues. The chain's CDR3 is CASSLVLGVNSPLHF. As DNA, the CDR3 is TGTGCCAGCAGCTTGGTCTTAGGGGTTAATTCACCCCTCCACTTT. The full variable domain, in which reference TRBV5-4 and TRBJ1-6 provide the parts outside the CDR3, is ETGVTQSPTHLIKTRGQQVTLRCSSQSGHNTVSWYQQALGQGPQFIFQYYREEENGRGNFPPRFSGLQFPNYSSELNVNALELDDSALYLCASSLVLGVNSPLHFGNGTRLTVT.

The genes are TRBV27 and TRBJ1-2; unclear D gene. The germline V gene has CDR1 MNHEY and CDR2 SMNVEV (reference sequence). The CDR3 contains 13 residues. V lost 0 bases, J lost 6 bases, and 8 bases lay in between. This CDR3 is CASSLSTRDGYTF. Written as DNA, the CDR3 is TGTGCCAGCAGTTTATCGACCCGGGATGGCTACACCTTC.

The J gene is TRBJ1-2, the V gene TRBV6-5, with TRBD1 matching 9 bases. CDR3 length: 13 amino acids. From germline, CDR1 is MNHEY and CDR2 SVGAGI. The J segment lost 7 bases and the V segment lost 6 bases, leaving 6 bases of the junction unmatched. The CDR3 nucleotides read TGTGCCAGCAGCTGGGGGACAGGGTTTGGCTACACCTTC. Protein product: CASSWGTGFGYTF.

This clone occurred many times. This rearrangement joins TRBV5-4 to TRBJ2-1; 11 bases map to TRBD2. Germline V CDR1 and CDR2: SGHNT, YYREEE (reference sequence). V shed 0 bases, J shed 2 bases, and the junction held 7 bases outside the gene matches. This CDR3 contains 18 residues. In nucleotides, the CDR3 is TGTGCCAGCAGCTTGGACGCTCCTAGCGGGAGGACCTACAATGAGCAGTTCTTC. It translates to CASSLDAPSGRTYNEQFF. Full variable domain (outside the CDR3, taken from reference TRBV5-4 and TRBJ2-1): ETGVTQSPTHLIKTRGQQVTLRCSSQSGHNTVSWYQQALGQGPQFIFQYYREEENGRGNFPPRFSGLQFPNYSSELNVNALELDDSALYLCASSLDAPSGRTYNEQFFGPGTRLTVL.

The chain employs TRBV18 and TRBJ2-1, with D maybe TRBD1 (6 bases). Germline V gives CDR1 KGHSH, CDR2 LQKENI. This CDR3 has 15 amino acids. Trimming took off 3 bases at V and 4 bases at J, with 13 bases between the two ends. DNA for the CDR3: TGTGCCAGCTCACCTTGGACAGAAGCGTACAATGAGCAGTTCTTC. Encoded protein: CASSPWTEAYNEQFF.

This clone showed up just a few times. V usage is TRBV5-5 and J usage is TRBJ2-7; TRBD2 agrees at 7 bases. Germline lookup yields CDR1 SGHKS and CDR2 YYEKEE (reference sequence). CDR3 length equals 15 residues. V gave up 6 bases and J gave up 3 bases; unmatched junction bases: 12. As DNA, the CDR3 is TGTGCCAGCAAAACCCGGACGGGGGGAAACTACGAGCAGTACTTC. This sequence encodes CASKTRTGGNYEQYF.

The table lists this clone with many counts. The rearrangement uses TRBV5-4 and TRBJ2-7; TRBD1 matches at 8 bases. The germline gives CDR1 SGHNT, CDR2 YYREEE (reference sequence). V shed 0 bases and J 3 bases; nucleotides not matched to a gene: 11. The CDR3 contains 17 residues. CDR3 amino acids: CASSLVGRGPNYYEQYF. The CDR3 DNA sequence: TGTGCCAGCAGCTTGGTGGGCAGGGGGCCGAATTACTACGAGCAGTACTTC.

The table lists this clone with many counts. This chain uses TRBV6-5 with TRBJ2-1, with D unresolved. Trimming cost V 6 bases and J 6 bases, with 18 bases left between them. CDR3 length: 15 residues. Looked up from germline, CDR1 is MNHEY and CDR2 is SVGAGI. The CDR3 is CASSILSGSSNEQFF. The CDR3, as DNA: TGTGCCAGCAGCATACTTTCGGGTAGCTCCAATGAGCAGTTCTTC.

The table lists this clone with a few counts. The chain carries TRBV7-9 and TRBJ2-7; 7 positions match TRBD1. The CDR3 runs to 16 residues. After removal of 5 bases from V and 2 bases from J, the junction contained 12 bases not matched to a gene. CDR1 and CDR2 (germline): SEHNR, FQNEAQ (reference sequence). Here the CDR3 DNA reads TGTGCCAGCAGCCTAATCACCGGACAGGCACCCTACGAGCAGTACTTC. Translated, it gives CASSLITGQAPYEQYF. The complete variable domain, with remaining parts taken from reference TRBV7-9 and TRBJ2-7, reads DTGVSQNPRHKITKRGQNVTFRCDPISEHNRLYWYRQTLGQGPEFLTYFQNEAQLEKSRLLSDRFSAERPKGSFSTLEIQRTEQGDSAMYLCASSLITGQAPYEQYFGPGTRLTVT.

There are many counts of this clone. The chain joins TRBV27 to TRBJ2-7; 7 bases fit TRBD1. Looked up from germline, CDR1 is MNHEY and CDR2 is SMNVEV (reference sequence). V was clipped by 5 bases and J by 5 bases; unmatched bases: 9. The CDR3 has 14 amino acids. This CDR3 is CASSKTGPLNEQYF. The DNA for the CDR3 is TGTGCCAGCAGTAAGACAGGGCCCCTGAACGAGCAGTACTTC.

This clone was observed many times. The CDR3 sequence: CASSQGRGGTEAFF. CDR3 coding DNA: TGCGCCAGCAGCCAGGGACGGGGGGGCACTGAAGCTTTCTTT. The V gene is TRBV4-1, the J gene TRBJ1-1; TRBD1 is a possible D gene (5 bases). Per the germline V gene, CDR1 is MGHRA and CDR2 is YSYEKL. V was cut by 3 bases and J by 4 bases, with 12 bases left in between. CDR3 size: 14 residues.

This clone was recorded a few times. This chain links TRBV6-4 with TRBJ2-1; no firm D call. CDR1 and CDR2 (germline): MRHNA, SNTAGT. The germline V and J ends were trimmed by 0 bases and 0 bases, with 12 bases remaining between them. The CDR3 contains 17 residues. Here the CDR3 reads CASSDSLSPVSYNEQFF. The CDR3 DNA reads as TGTGCCAGCAGTGACTCATTAAGCCCCGTCTCCTACAATGAGCAGTTCTTC.

This clone was observed at least ten times. The chain recombines TRBV6-5 with TRBJ2-7, with TRBD2 identical over 7 bases. Germline trimming cut 0 bases from V and 3 bases from J; bases unmatched to any gene: 8. Germline V CDR1 and CDR2: MNHEY, SVGAGI. This CDR3 is 16 amino acids long. The CDR3 DNA follows: TGTGCCAGCAGTTACTCCCCGAGCGGGAACCTCTACGAGCAGTACTTC. Encoded protein: CASSYSPSGNLYEQYF.

This clone was recorded a few times. The chain joins TRBV11-2 to TRBJ2-5, with D possibly matching TRBD2 (5 bases). The germline V and J ends were trimmed by 5 bases and 2 bases, with 15 bases remaining between them. The CDR3 contains 15 residues. Germline assignment: CDR1 SGHAT and CDR2 FQNNGV. DNA for the CDR3: TGTGCCAGCAGCAACCGGGGATGGGGACAAGAGACCCAGTACTTC. This codes for CASSNRGWGQETQYF. Supplemented by reference TRBV11-2 and TRBJ2-5, the full variable domain reads EAGVAQSPRYKIIEKRQSVAFWCNPISGHATLYWYQQILGQGPKLLIQFQNNGVVDDSQLPKDRFSAERLKGVDSTLKIQPAKLEDSAVYLCASSNRGWGQETQYFGPGTRLLVL.

This clone was counted at least ten times. J is TRBJ2-7 and V is TRBV10-3, with 10 bases fitting TRBD2. Germline CDR1 and CDR2: ENHRY and SYGVKD. This CDR3 spans 15 amino acids. V dropped 4 bases and J dropped 2; count of bases not matched to a gene: 5. The CDR3 nucleotides are TGTGCCATCAGTGGCCCAGCGGGAGGGCCCTACGAGCAGTACTTC. Its protein is CAISGPAGGPYEQYF.

The chain has TRBV29-1 and TRBJ2-1, with 10 bases fitting TRBD1. Per the germline V gene, CDR1 is SQVTM and CDR2 is ANQGSEA. V lost 4 bases to trimming and J lost 2 bases; unmatched junction nucleotides: 14. The CDR3 length is 18 residues. DNA of the CDR3: TGCAGCGTTGGCATAGACAGGGGGCTCCAAGTCGCCTACAATGAGCAGTTCTTC. Its translation is CSVGIDRGLQVAYNEQFF.

The chain uses TRBV9 and TRBJ2-2; TRBD2 agrees at 7 bases. The trim removed 0 bases at V and 5 bases at J, leaving 10 bases unmatched. The CDR3 totals 17 residues. CDR1 is SGDLS, CDR2 YYNGEE, per germline. The CDR3 bases are TGTGCCAGCAGCGTAGCTACTTGGCGGGAGCGTACCGGGGAGCTGTTTTTT. Its translation: CASSVATWRERTGELFF.

This clone was picked up many times. V usage is TRBV30 and J usage is TRBJ1-1, with a tentative D call TRBD1 (5 bases). The germline gives CDR1 GTSNPN, CDR2 SVGIG (reference sequence). The CDR3 length is 13 residues. Trimming stripped 3 bases from V and 7 bases from J, with 15 bases between. CDR3 sequence (DNA): TGTGCCTGGAGGGTCTGGACACAACTTGAAGCTTTCTTT. Its protein product is CAWRVWTQLEAFF. Supplemented by reference TRBV30 and TRBJ1-1, the full variable domain reads SQTIHQWPATLVQPVGSPLSLECTVEGTSNPNLYWYRQAAGRGLQLLFYSVGIGQISSEVPQNLSASRPQDRQFILSSKKLLLSDSGFYLCAWRVWTQLEAFFGQGTRLTVV.

The table lists this clone with a few counts. The rearrangement links TRBV27 to TRBJ2-3; 7 bases match TRBD1. The ends lost 5 bases at V and 6 bases at J; junction bases unmatched: 2. Germline loops: CDR1 MNHEY, CDR2 SMNVEV (reference sequence). This CDR3 comprises 12 residues. CDR3 residues: CASSGGQDTQYF. The CDR3 DNA sequence: TGTGCCAGCAGTGGGGGACAGGATACGCAGTATTTT.

This clone appeared many times. The chain carries TRBV6-1 and TRBJ2-5; tentatively, D is TRBD2 (5 bases). The CDR3 is made up of 14 amino acids. Trimming took 3 bases from V and 5 from J, leaving 13 bases between them. Germline loops: CDR1 MNHNS, CDR2 SASEGT. CDR3 amino acids: CASSDVEGWETQYF. In DNA, the CDR3 is TGTGCCAGCAGTGATGTTGAGGGTTGGGAGACCCAGTACTTC.

This clone was seen ten or more times. The rearrangement links TRBV7-2 to TRBJ2-7, with TRBD2 as a possible D gene (5 bases). Germline CDR1 reads SGHTA; CDR2 reads FQGNSA. The CDR3 consists of 15 residues. V lost 6 bases and J 2 bases, leaving 17 bases between the germline ends. Here the CDR3 DNA reads TGTGCCAGCAGTATTAGCTCAAGAGGGACCTACGAGCAGTACTTC. Protein product: CASSISSRGTYEQYF.

This clone came up many times. The chain employs TRBV28 and TRBJ1-2, with D perhaps TRBD1 (5 bases). The CDR3 extends over 12 amino acids. Trimming removed 3 bases at V and 7 bases at J, with 9 bases between. Germline loops: CDR1 MDHEN, CDR2 SYDVKM. Written as DNA, the CDR3 is TGTGCCAGCAGTTTGGAAGGGGTTGGCTACACCTTC. It encodes CASSLEGVGYTF.

This clone was counted ten times or more. The V and J genes are TRBV19 and TRBJ1-5; tentative D call: TRBD1 (5 bases). V was cut by 1 base and J by 4 bases, with 8 bases left in between. The CDR3 spans 14 residues. Germline V lookup: CDR1 LNHDA, CDR2 SQIVND (reference sequence). The CDR3 nucleotides are TGTGCCAGTAGTATAGCAGGGCTTAATCAGCCCCAGCATTTT. Protein sequence: CASSIAGLNQPQHF.

The table lists this clone with many counts. In DNA form, the CDR3 reads TGTGCCATCAGTGTTACAGCCTCTAACTATGGCTACACCTTC. This sequence encodes CAISVTASNYGYTF. J is TRBJ1-2 and V is TRBV10-3, with unresolved D. The CDR3 runs 14 residues. The ends were cut back, 4 bases at V and 0 bases at J, with 9 bases in the middle. Germline CDR1 and CDR2: ENHRY and SYGVKD.